The 11 T cell receptor beta chains reported below all come from one sample, sequenced in a study of cytomegalovirus exposure and HLA in healthy donors. Primers: 60 Vbeta forward and 13 Jbeta reverse. Sequencing was performed with immunoSEQ multiplex PCR; in TCRdb, only in-frame clones are kept and a portion is missing. Of 87,000 or so clones listed, approximately 80% are singletons. Sequencing was carried out using PBMCs. Every receptor here comes from a woman in her thirties or forties in good health and CMV-seronegative.

The chain employs TRBV7-2 and TRBJ2-6, with unresolved D. CDR3 length: 15 amino acids. CDR1 SGHTA and CDR2 FQGNSA come from the germline V gene. V was clipped by 6 bases and J by 2 bases, with 11 bases between them. CDR3: CASSAQATGANVLTF. In DNA form, the CDR3 reads TGTGCCAGCAGTGCTCAGGCTACTGGGGCCAACGTCCTGACTTTC.

The chain links TRBV5-1 to TRBJ2-1; 9 nucleotides match TRBD1. Germline-derived CDR1 and CDR2 are SGHRS and YFSETQ. This CDR3 is 14 amino acids long. V shed 4 bases and J 9 bases; nucleotides not matched to a gene: 8. The CDR3 nucleotides are TGCGCCAGCAGCGCGGGACAGGGCGGGGGTGAGCAGTTCTTC. This translates into CASSAGQGGGEQFF.

The chain is built from TRBV18 and TRBJ2-1, with TRBD2 matching over 8 bases. Germline values: CDR1 KGHSH, CDR2 LQKENI. The trim removed 2 bases at V and 10 bases at J, leaving 10 bases unmatched. The CDR3 length is 15 residues. The CDR3 sequence: CASSPASGGPEEQFF. The CDR3 DNA reads TGTGCCAGCTCACCAGCGTCGGGGGGGCCTGAGGAGCAGTTCTTC. The entire variable domain, with the rest obtained from reference TRBV18 and TRBJ2-1, is as follows: NAGVMQNPRHLVRRRGQEARLRCSPMKGHSHVYWYRQLPEEGLKFMVYLQKENIIDESGMPKERFSAEFPKEGPSILRIQQVVRGDSAAYFCASSPASGGPEEQFFGPGTRLTVL.

The rearrangement uses TRBV9 and TRBJ1-5; 7 bases map to TRBD1. The CDR3 sequence is 14 residues long. The V and J ends lost 3 bases and 6 bases, in that order; junction bases with no gene match: 6. CDR1 SGDLS and CDR2 YYNGEE come from the germline V gene. The CDR3 nucleotides are TGTGCCAGCAGCGGCCAGGGGGTTGGTCAGCCCCAGCATTTT. Protein: CASSGQGVGQPQHF.

The chain carries TRBV29-1 and TRBJ2-3; 8 nucleotides align to TRBD2. The CDR3 is made up of 13 amino acids. Per germline, CDR1 SQVTM and CDR2 ANQGSEA. With 7 bases clipped from V and 2 bases from J, the junction kept 5 bases outside the gene matches. The CDR3 reads CSAGTRNTDTQYF. The CDR3, as DNA: TGCAGCGCCGGGACTAGGAACACAGATACGCAGTATTTT.

The V gene is TRBV2, the J gene TRBJ1-2; no firm D call. CDR1 is SNHLY and CDR2 is FYNNEI in the germline V gene. CDR3 size: 14 residues. Trimming removed 3 bases at V and 5 bases at J, with 13 bases between. Written as DNA, the CDR3 is TGTGCCAGCAGTGATCCGAACTCAAATTATGGCTACACCTTC. Its protein product is CASSDPNSNYGYTF.

This clone was observed a handful of times. V and J are TRBV4-2 and TRBJ1-5; 8 bases map to TRBD1. The CDR3 totals 15 residues. Looked up from germline, CDR1 is LGHNA and CDR2 is YNFKEQ. J was trimmed by 7 bases and V by 3 bases; bases with no gene match: 8. CDR3 nucleotide sequence: TGTGCCAGCAGCCAGAGGGTGCAGGGGGCCCAGCCCCAGCATTTT. It yields the protein CASSQRVQGAQPQHF.

The chain combines TRBV5-5 with TRBJ2-7, with a possible D match to TRBD1 (5 bases). The V and J ends lost 4 bases and 0 bases respectively, with 11 bases between them. The CDR3 has 14 amino acids. From germline, CDR1 is SGHKS and CDR2 YYEKEE (reference sequence). CDR3: CASSPVGASYEQYF. CDR3 bases: TGTGCCAGCAGCCCCGTTGGGGCCTCCTACGAGCAGTACTTC. Complete variable domain (other parts from reference TRBV5-5 and TRBJ2-7): DAGVTQSPTHLIKTRGQQVTLRCSPISGHKSVSWYQQVLGQGPQFIFQYYEKEERGRGNFPDRFSARQFPNYSSELNVNALLLGDSALYLCASSPVGASYEQYFGPGTRLTVT.

The chain employs TRBV9 and TRBJ1-4; no definite D call. Trimming stripped 0 bases from V and 3 bases from J, with 12 bases between. The germline gives CDR1 SGDLS, CDR2 YYNGEE. CDR3 length: 16 amino acids. DNA for the CDR3: TGTGCCAGCAGCGTAGTTGTATCCCCAGCTAATGAAAAACTGTTTTTT. It encodes CASSVVVSPANEKLFF.

The chain recombines TRBV7-2 with TRBJ1-2; tentatively, D is TRBD1 (5 bases). The CDR3 sequence is 18 residues long. Germline-derived CDR1 and CDR2 are SGHTA and FQGNSA. V gave up 0 bases and J gave up 7 bases, with 24 bases separating them. The CDR3 nucleotides are TGTGCCAGCAGCTTAGCGGTTGTGGTGGGAGGGGCGATTTCTGGCTACACCTTC. This translates into CASSLAVVVGGAISGYTF.

The chain uses TRBV9 and TRBJ1-3, with D hard to call. Germline loops: CDR1 SGDLS, CDR2 YYNGEE. This CDR3 region has 15 residues. V was trimmed by 0 bases and J by 3 bases, leaving 10 bases between them. The CDR3: CASSVGTVFGNTIYF. The DNA for the CDR3 is TGTGCCAGCAGCGTAGGTACAGTATTTGGAAACACCATATATTTT.